These 10 T cell receptor beta chains were all obtained from the same sample, sequenced in a study of T cell responses to AZD1222 COVID-19 vaccine. Using immunoSEQ multiplex PCR, the repertoire was profiled, and TCRdb retains in-frame clones only, with some absent. This sample has just under 150,000 clones, with around nine tenths found just once. Sequencing used peripheral blood, obtained 28 days after the second AZD1222 dose. These receptors originate from an adult who received the AZD1222 COVID-19 vaccine.

The chain links TRBV18 to TRBJ1-5; 10 bases map to TRBD1. The germline CDR1 and CDR2 sequences are KGHSH and LQKENI. CDR3 length: 13 amino acids. J gave up 7 bases and V 4 bases, and 1 base lay outside the gene matches. CDR3 DNA sequence: TGTGCCAGCTCACGACAGGGGGCACAGCCCCAGCATTTT. This encodes CASSRQGAQPQHF.

The chain uses TRBV18 and TRBJ1-1; 9 bases are shared with TRBD1. Trimming took 6 bases from V and 6 from J; bases not matched to a gene: 8. This CDR3 comprises 14 residues. In germline, CDR1 is KGHSH, CDR2 LQKENI. The CDR3 here is CASSLGQGASEAFF. CDR3 in DNA: TGTGCCAGCTCGCTGGGACAGGGCGCGTCTGAAGCTTTCTTT.

The chain couples TRBV30 to TRBJ1-6; D is ambiguous. V lost 4 bases and J 8 bases, leaving 6 bases between the germline ends. The CDR3 loop spans 11 amino acids. Germline values: CDR1 GTSNPN, CDR2 SVGIG (reference sequence). CDR3 sequence: CAWKDDSPLHF. In nucleotides, the CDR3 is TGTGCCTGGAAGGACGATTCACCCCTCCACTTT.

In DNA, the CDR3 is TGTGCCAGCAGCCCCCGGCGGGATAGCAATCAGCCCCAGCATTTT. Its protein product is CASSPRRDSNQPQHF. V is TRBV7-8 and J is TRBJ1-5; D is ambiguous. The CDR3 length is 15 residues. V lost 5 bases to trimming and J lost 0 bases, with 11 bases between them. The germline gives CDR1 SGHVS, CDR2 FQNEAQ.

The chain is built from TRBV4-1 and TRBJ1-5; D not resolved. CDR3 size: 15 residues. V was clipped by 0 bases and J by 0 bases, with 6 bases between them. Per germline, CDR1 MGHRA and CDR2 YSYEKL. The CDR3 spells CASSQERYSNQPQHF. The CDR3 DNA follows: TGCGCCAGCAGCCAAGAGCGGTATAGCAATCAGCCCCAGCATTTT.

In its sample, this clone was seen once. The chain is built from TRBV19 and TRBJ2-7; D is unresolved. There are 12 residues in the CDR3. Germline values: CDR1 LNHDA, CDR2 SQIVND (reference sequence). Trimming left V 10 bases short and J 2 bases short, with 12 bases between. The CDR3 region is CATEGVAYEQYF. Here the CDR3 DNA reads TGTGCCACCGAAGGAGTTGCCTACGAGCAGTACTTC. Filled out from reference TRBV19 and TRBJ2-7, the complete variable domain reads DGGITQSPKYLFRKEGQNVTLSCEQNLNHDAMYWYRQDPGQGLRLIYYSQIVNDFQKGDIAEGYSVSREKKESFPLTVTSAQKNPTAFYLCATEGVAYEQYFGPGTRLTVT.

The chain links TRBV7-3 to TRBJ2-1; D unresolved. Trimming removed 2 bases from V and 8 bases from J, with 13 bases in between. Germline assignment: CDR1 SGHTA and CDR2 FQGTGA. The CDR3 loop spans 14 amino acids. CDR3 nucleotides: TGTGCCAGCAGCTTAGGAAGTTTAGCTTATGAGCAGTTCTTC. As protein: CASSLGSLAYEQFF.

The chain employs TRBV7-6 and TRBJ2-4, with D unclear. Germline lookup yields CDR1 SGHVS and CDR2 FNYEAQ. CDR3 length equals 18 residues. The V and J ends lost 7 bases and 0 bases respectively, with 22 bases between them. The CDR3 region is CASTPGPSTSIAKNIQYF. CDR3 nucleotides: TGTGCCAGCACCCCGGGTCCCTCCACGTCTATAGCCAAAAACATTCAGTACTTC.

The chain is built from TRBV30 and TRBJ2-1; 7 nucleotides align to TRBD2. V dropped 8 bases and J dropped 1; count of bases not matched to a gene: 2. Germline CDR1 is GTSNPN and CDR2 is SVGIG (reference sequence). There are 12 residues in the CDR3. The CDR3: CALAASYNEQFF. DNA for the CDR3: TGTGCCCTAGCGGCTTCCTACAATGAGCAGTTCTTC.

V gene TRBV5-5 combines with J gene TRBJ2-1; the D gene is possibly TRBD2 (6 bases). Trimming removed 1 base from V and 8 bases from J, with 16 bases in between. Germline V CDR1 and CDR2: SGHKS, YYEKEE (reference sequence). The CDR3 is made up of 15 amino acids. The CDR3 here is CASSLLGEVFDEQFF. The CDR3 coding sequence is TGTGCCAGCAGCTTGTTGGGGGAGGTGTTCGATGAGCAGTTCTTC.